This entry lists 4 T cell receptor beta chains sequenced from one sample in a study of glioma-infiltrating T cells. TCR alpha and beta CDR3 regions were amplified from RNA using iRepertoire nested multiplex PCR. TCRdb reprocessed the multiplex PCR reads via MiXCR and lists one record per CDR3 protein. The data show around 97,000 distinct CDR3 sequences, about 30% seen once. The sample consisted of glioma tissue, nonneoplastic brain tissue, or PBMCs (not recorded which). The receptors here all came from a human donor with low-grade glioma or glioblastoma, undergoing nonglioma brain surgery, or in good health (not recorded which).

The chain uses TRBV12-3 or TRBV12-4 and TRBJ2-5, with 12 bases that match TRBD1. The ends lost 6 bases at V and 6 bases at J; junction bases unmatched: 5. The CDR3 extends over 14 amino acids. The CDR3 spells CASRGTGGGQTQYF. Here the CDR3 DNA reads TGTGCCAGCAGGGGGACAGGGGGCGGACAGACCCAGTACTTC.

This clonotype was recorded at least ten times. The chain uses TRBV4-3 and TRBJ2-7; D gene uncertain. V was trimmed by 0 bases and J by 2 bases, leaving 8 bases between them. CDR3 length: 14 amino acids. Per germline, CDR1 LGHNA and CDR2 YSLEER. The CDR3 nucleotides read TGCGCCAGCAGCCAAGACGGCATCACCTACGAGCAGTACTTC. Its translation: CASSQDGITYEQYF.

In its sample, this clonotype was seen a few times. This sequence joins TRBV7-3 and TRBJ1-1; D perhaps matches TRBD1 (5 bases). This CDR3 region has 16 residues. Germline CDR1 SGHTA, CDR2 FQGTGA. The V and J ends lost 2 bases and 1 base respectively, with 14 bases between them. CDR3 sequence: CASSLDRPGGNTEAFF. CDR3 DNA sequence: TGTGCCAGCAGCTTAGACCGACCCGGGGGGAACACTGAAGCTTTCTTT. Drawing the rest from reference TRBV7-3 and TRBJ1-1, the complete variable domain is GAGVSQTPSNKVTEKGKYVELRCDPISGHTALYWYRQSLGQGPEFLIYFQGTGAADDSGLPNDRFFAVRPEGSVSTLKIQRTERGDSAVYLCASSLDRPGGNTEAFFGQGTRLTVV.

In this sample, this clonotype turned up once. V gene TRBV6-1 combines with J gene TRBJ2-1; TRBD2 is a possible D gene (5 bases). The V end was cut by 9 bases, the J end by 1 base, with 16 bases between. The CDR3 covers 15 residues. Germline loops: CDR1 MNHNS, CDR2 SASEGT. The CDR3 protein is CASKLEGNSYNEQFF. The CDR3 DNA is TGTGCCAGTAAACTAGAAGGGAATTCCTACAATGAGCAGTTCTTC.